This TCR beta chain was observed in a study of blood T cells in healthy people across ages. A second PCR of about 6 to 12 cycles used a sample-barcoded 5' primer and a J-beta primer mix. Each CDR3 protein is one row after TCRdb ran MiXCR on the 5' RACE reads. The sample holds approximately 850,000 distinct CDR3 sequences, 55% to 75% seen once. Ten or more counts support this clonotype. Germline lookup yields CDR1 SGHDT and CDR2 YYEEEE. CDR3 size: 13 residues. V dropped 4 bases and J dropped 7 bases, with 15 bases sitting between them. V gene TRBV5-6 combines with J gene TRBJ2-7; D possibly corresponds to TRBD2 (6 bases). The material sequenced was blood. This clonotype originated in a man under 40 in good health. The CDR3 sequence: CASSRPREWEQYF. CDR3 nucleotide sequence: TGTGCCAGCAGCAGACCCCGGGAGTGGGAGCAGTACTTC.